This T cell receptor beta chain was sequenced for a study of cytomegalovirus exposure and HLA in healthy donors. Study results and limitations: It was approximately 160 TCR beta chains that were listed as cytomegalovirus-associated. Based on reports, TCR beta sequences accurately predicted HLA-A and HLA-B alleles for most subjects. TCR sequences were mostly rare, though some public TCRs occurred in many donors. Specificity of three CMV-associated chains for CMV antigens was verified in vitro.

CDR3 length equals 17 residues. The V gene's germline CDR1 is SGDLS and CDR2 YYNGEE. The primer mix had 60 Vbeta and 13 Jbeta primers. Assay used: immunoSEQ multiplex PCR; TCRdb lists only in-frame clones, some missing. The top ten clones hold 1% of a sample with about 160,000 clones, approximately 81% of them seen once. Comments on this clone: No antigen is known for it.

The TCR was taken from a boy aged 2-15 years in good health and CMV-seronegative. The chain links TRBV9 to TRBJ2-5; TRBD2 matches at 11 bases. With the DNA end fitting TRBJ2-7 better, the J assignment may be wrong. Sequencing was carried out using PBMCs. In DNA form, the CDR3 reads TGTGCCAGCAGCCCCAACTTAGCGGGAGGGACCTCCTACGAGCAGTACTTC. Its protein product is CASSPNLAGGTSYEQYF.